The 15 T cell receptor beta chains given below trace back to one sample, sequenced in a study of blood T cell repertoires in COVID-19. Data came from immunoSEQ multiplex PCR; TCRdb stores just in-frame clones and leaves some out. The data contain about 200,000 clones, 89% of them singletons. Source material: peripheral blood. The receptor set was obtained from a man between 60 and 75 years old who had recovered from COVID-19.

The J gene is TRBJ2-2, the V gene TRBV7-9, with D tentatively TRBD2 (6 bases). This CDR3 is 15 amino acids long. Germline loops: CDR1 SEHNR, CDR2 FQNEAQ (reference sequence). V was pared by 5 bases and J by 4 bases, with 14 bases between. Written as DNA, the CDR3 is TGTGCCAGCAGCCAGCGGGCGATCCCCACCGGGGAGCTGTTTTTT. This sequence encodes CASSQRAIPTGELFF.

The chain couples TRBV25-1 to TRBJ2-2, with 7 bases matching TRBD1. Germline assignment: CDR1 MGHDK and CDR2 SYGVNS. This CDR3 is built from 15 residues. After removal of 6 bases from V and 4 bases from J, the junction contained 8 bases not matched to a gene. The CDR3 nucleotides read TGTGCCAGCAGATCCCGGGACAGCCTCACCGGGGAGCTGTTTTTT. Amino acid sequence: CASRSRDSLTGELFF.

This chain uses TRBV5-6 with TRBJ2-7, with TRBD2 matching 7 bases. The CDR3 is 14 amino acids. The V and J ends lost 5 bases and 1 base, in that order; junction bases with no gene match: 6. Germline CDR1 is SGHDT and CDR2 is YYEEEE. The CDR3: CASREAGASYEQYF. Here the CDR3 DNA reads TGTGCCAGCAGGGAGGCGGGAGCATCCTACGAGCAGTACTTC. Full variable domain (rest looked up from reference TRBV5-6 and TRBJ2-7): DAGVTQSPTHLIKTRGQQVTLRCSPKSGHDTVSWYQQALGQGPQFIFQYYEEEERQRGNFPDRFSGHQFPNYSSELNVNALLLGDSALYLCASREAGASYEQYFGPGTRLTVT.

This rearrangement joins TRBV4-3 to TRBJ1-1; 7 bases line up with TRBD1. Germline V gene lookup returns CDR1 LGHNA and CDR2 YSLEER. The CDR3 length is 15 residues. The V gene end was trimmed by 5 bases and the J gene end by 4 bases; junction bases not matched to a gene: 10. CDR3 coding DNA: TGCGCCAGCAGCGCCCAGACAGGGAGTAGCACTGAAGCTTTCTTT. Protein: CASSAQTGSSTEAFF.

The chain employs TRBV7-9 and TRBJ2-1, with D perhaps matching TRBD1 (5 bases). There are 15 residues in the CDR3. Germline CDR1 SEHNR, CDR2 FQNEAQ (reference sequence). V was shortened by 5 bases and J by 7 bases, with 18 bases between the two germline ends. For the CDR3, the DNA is TGTGCCAGCAGCCGGACGGGTAGGGGCGTGAATGAGCAGTTCTTC. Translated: CASSRTGRGVNEQFF.

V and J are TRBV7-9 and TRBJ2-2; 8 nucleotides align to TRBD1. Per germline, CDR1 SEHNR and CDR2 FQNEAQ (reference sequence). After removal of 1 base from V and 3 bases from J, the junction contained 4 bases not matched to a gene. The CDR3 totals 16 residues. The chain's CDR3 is CASSLGAGGDTGELFF. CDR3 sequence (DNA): TGTGCCAGCAGCTTAGGAGCAGGGGGCGACACCGGGGAGCTGTTTTTT.

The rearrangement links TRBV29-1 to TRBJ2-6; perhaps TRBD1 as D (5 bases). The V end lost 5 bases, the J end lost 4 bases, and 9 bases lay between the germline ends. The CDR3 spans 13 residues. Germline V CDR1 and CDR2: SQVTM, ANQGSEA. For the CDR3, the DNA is TGCAGCGTTCCAGGGTCCGGGGCCAACGTCCTGACTTTC. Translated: CSVPGSGANVLTF.

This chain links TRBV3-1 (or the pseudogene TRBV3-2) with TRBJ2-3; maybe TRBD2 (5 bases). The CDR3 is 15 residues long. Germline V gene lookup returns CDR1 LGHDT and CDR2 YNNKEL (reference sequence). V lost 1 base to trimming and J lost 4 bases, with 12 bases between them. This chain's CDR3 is CASSQARGFSDTQYF. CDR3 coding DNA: TGTGCCAGCAGCCAAGCTCGGGGTTTTTCAGATACGCAGTATTTT.

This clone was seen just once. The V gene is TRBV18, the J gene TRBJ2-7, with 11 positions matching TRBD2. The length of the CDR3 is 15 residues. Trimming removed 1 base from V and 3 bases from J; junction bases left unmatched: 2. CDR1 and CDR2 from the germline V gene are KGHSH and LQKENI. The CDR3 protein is CASSPRLAGGYEQYF. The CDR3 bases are TGTGCCAGCTCACCACGGCTAGCGGGGGGCTACGAGCAGTACTTC.

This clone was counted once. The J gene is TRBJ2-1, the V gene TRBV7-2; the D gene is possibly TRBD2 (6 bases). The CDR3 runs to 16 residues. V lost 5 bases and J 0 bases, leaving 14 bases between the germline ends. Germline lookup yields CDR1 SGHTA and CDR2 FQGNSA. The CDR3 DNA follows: TGTGCCAGCAGCCCGGGACTGTTCAGCTCCTACAATGAGCAGTTCTTC. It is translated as CASSPGLFSSYNEQFF.

The CDR3 spells CASSLTLAATQYF. Written as DNA, the CDR3 is TGTGCCAGCAGTTTGACTCTAGCGGCGACGCAGTATTTT. The chain employs TRBV11-3 and TRBJ2-3, with 7 bases identical to TRBD2. This CDR3 region has 13 residues. The V gene's germline CDR1 is SGHNT and CDR2 YENEEA. J was trimmed by 9 bases and V by 6 bases; bases with no gene match: 9.

The CDR3 loop is CASVSKTGHWLVYGDEQYF. In DNA, the CDR3 is TGTGCCAGCGTTTCGAAGACAGGCCACTGGTTAGTGTATGGGGACGAGCAGTACTTC. The chain uses TRBV6-4 and TRBJ2-7; TRBD1 might be the D (6 bases). Germline V gene sequence: CDR1 MRHNA, CDR2 SNTAGT. CDR3 length equals 19 residues. V dropped 8 bases and J dropped 5 bases, with 34 bases sitting between them.

CDR3 residues: CAWNGNPGLAGGGEQFF. CDR3 sequence (DNA): TGTGCCTGGAACGGCAACCCGGGACTAGCGGGAGGGGGGGAGCAGTTCTTC. This chain connects TRBV30 to TRBJ2-1, with 16 bases lining up with TRBD2. V lost 4 bases to trimming and J lost 10 bases; unmatched junction nucleotides: 13. Germline-derived CDR1 and CDR2 are GTSNPN and SVGIG (reference sequence). The CDR3 covers 17 residues.

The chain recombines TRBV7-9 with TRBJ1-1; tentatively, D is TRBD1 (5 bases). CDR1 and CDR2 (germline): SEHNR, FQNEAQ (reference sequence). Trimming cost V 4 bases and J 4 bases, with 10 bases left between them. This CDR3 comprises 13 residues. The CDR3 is CASSSQGGTEAFF. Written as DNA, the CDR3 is TGTGCCAGCAGCTCCCAGGGAGGCACTGAAGCTTTCTTT. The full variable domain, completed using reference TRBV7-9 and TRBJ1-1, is DTGVSQNPRHKITKRGQNVTFRCDPISEHNRLYWYRQTLGQGPEFLTYFQNEAQLEKSRLLSDRFSAERPKGSFSTLEIQRTEQGDSAMYLCASSSQGGTEAFFGQGTRLTVV.

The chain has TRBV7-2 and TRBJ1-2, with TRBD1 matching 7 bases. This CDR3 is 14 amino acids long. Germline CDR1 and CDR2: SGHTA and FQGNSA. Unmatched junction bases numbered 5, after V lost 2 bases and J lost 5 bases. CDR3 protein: CASSLSGGSYGYTF. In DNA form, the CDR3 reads TGTGCCAGCAGCTTATCAGGGGGGTCGTATGGCTACACCTTC.